This T cell receptor (beta chain) originates from a study of CD8 T cells in Susac syndrome. Study-wide results and caveats: The study acknowledged a relatively small number of individuals in its TCR sequencing and HLA analysis.

Trimming shortened V by 3 bases and J by 5 bases, and 8 bases separated the two germline ends. Germline loops: CDR1 SEHNR, CDR2 FQNEAQ (reference sequence). The CDR3 runs to 13 residues. Reverse transcription of about 0.45 to 1 ug RNA used random hexamers. The immunoSEQ assay covered 54 Vbeta and 13 Jbeta segments for CDR3. TCRdb re-derived calls from the immunoSEQ multiplex PCR reads in MiXCR, one entry per CDR3 protein. The table records under 200,000 distinct CDR3 sequences, 85% to 95% of them present only once. A word on this clonotype: Its specificity is unknown.

The receptor comes from a human donor in good health. Sequenced input: CD4+ T cells from PBMCs. The chain couples TRBV7-9 to TRBJ1-5, with D uncertain. CDR3 DNA: TGTGCCAGCAGCTTGGACCTTTATCAGCCCCAGCATTTT. Translated: CASSLDLYQPQHF.